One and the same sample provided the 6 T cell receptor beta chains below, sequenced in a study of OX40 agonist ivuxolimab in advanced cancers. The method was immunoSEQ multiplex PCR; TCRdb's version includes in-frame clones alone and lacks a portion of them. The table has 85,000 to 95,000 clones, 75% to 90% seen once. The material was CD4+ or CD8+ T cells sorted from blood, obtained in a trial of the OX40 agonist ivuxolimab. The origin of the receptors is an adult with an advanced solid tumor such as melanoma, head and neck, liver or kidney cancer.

The CDR3 nucleotides read TGTGCCAGCAGCTTTGGTCACAGGGTGGCCGGGGAGCTGTTTTTT. Amino acid sequence: CASSFGHRVAGELFF. J is TRBJ2-2 and V is TRBV5-4, with D tentatively TRBD1 (6 bases). The CDR3 sequence is 15 residues long. Germline V gives CDR1 SGHNT, CDR2 YYREEE (reference sequence). V was cut by 2 bases and J by 6 bases, with 14 bases left in between.

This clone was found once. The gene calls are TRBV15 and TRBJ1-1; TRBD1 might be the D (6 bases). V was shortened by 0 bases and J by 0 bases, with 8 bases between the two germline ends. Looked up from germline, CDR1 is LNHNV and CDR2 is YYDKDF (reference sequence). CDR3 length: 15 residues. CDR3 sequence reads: CATSREGTMNTEAFF. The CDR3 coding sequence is TGTGCCACCAGCAGAGAAGGGACAATGAACACTGAAGCTTTCTTT. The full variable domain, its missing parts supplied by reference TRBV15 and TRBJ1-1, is DAMVIQNPRYQVTQFGKPVTLSCSQTLNHNVMYWYQQKSSQAPKLLFHYYDKDFNNEADTPDNFQSRRPNTSFCFLDIRSPGLGDTAMYLCATSREGTMNTEAFFGQGTRLTVV.

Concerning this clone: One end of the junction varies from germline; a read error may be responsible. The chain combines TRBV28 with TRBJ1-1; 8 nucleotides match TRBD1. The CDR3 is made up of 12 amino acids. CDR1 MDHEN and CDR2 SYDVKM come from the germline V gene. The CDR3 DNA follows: TGTGCCGGCAGGGGGCTGAACACTGAAGCTTTCTTT. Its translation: CAGRGLNTEAFF.

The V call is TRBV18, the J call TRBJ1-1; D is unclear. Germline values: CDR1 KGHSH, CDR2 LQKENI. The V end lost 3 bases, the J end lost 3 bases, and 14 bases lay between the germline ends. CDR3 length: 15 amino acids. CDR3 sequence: CASSPSREVHTEAFF. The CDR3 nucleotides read TGTGCCAGCTCACCTAGTAGGGAGGTGCACACTGAAGCTTTCTTT.

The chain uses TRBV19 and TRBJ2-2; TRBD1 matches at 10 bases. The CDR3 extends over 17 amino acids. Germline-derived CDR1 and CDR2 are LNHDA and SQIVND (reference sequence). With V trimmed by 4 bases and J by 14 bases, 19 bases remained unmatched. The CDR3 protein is CASSTAGTGDAVGKLFF. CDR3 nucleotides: TGTGCCAGTAGTACAGCCGGGACAGGGGATGCCGTGGGGAAACTGTTTTTT.

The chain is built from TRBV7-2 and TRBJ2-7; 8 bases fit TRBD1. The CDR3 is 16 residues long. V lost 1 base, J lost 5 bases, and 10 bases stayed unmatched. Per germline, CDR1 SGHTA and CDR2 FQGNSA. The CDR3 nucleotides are TGTGCCAGCAGCTTAGATCTCCGCAGGGGGCGAAACGAGCAGTACTTC. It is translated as CASSLDLRRGRNEQYF.